This T cell receptor beta chain comes out of a study of response to subunit inactivated influenza vaccine. Study-level points and caveats: It was suggested by the authors that few new T cells are recruited by each seasonal influenza vaccination.

A word on this clonotype: Its specificity is unknown.

The CDR3 has 12 amino acids. CDR1 and CDR2 (germline): MDHEN, SYDVKM. Trimming took off 6 bases at V and 10 bases at J, with 13 bases between the two ends. TCRdb redid the calling of the RT-PCR reads with MiXCR, one entry per CDR3 protein. The sample yields fewer than 600,000 distinct CDR3 sequences, less than 7.5% seen once. The material was PBMCs from blood, obtained about 24 months after vaccination. This sequence joins TRBV28 and TRBJ2-1; D not certain. The receptor's source is a man between 45 and 75 years old who received an inactivated influenza vaccine. The CDR3: CASSREFGEQFF. The DNA of the CDR3 is TGTGCCAGCAGCCGTGAATTCGGAGAGCAGTTCTTC.